This T cell receptor (beta chain) was profiled in a study of molecular identifiers for immune sequencing clone quantification. Study-wide results and caveats: Highly expanded clone sizes could end up underestimated if a barcode were shared by identical TCR molecules. Approximately 1 million naive cells reportedly did not prevent detection of spiked Jurkat TCR RNA from one cell. Whereas naive cells kept under 1% of molecules in clones above 20 RNA copies, such clones held over 99% in effectors.

CD8+CD4-CCR7+CD45RA+ sorting gave the naive CD8 T cells. The CDR3 is 18 residues long. The germline V gene encodes CDR1 SEHNR and CDR2 FQNEAQ (reference sequence). MiXCR, applied by TCRdb to the PCR reads, yields one record per CDR3 protein. In the table there are some 96,000 distinct CDR3 sequences, roughly 26% of which are singletons. Concerning this clonotype: Its antigen is still unknown. This may arise from a read error, as a much more abundant clone is one base away.

This clonotype was obtained from a human donor in good health. Some libraries in this study had Jurkat cell RNA spiked in. The sequencing input was naive CD8+ T cells from blood, with Jurkat cell RNA spiked in. Regarding subset: FACS-sorted CD8+CD4-CCR7+CD45RA+ naive T cells. The chain combines TRBV7-9 with TRBJ2-7, with 9 bases fitting TRBD2. The CDR3 sequence is CASSLDLVAGVSSYERYF. CDR3 coding DNA: TGTGCCAGCAGCTTAGATCTGGTAGCGGGAGTTAGCTCCTACGAGCGGTACTTC. Based on the CDR3 plus reference TRBV7-9 and TRBJ2-7, the full variable domain is DTGVSQNPRHKITKRGQNVTFRCDPISEHNRLYWYRQTLGQGPEFLTYFQNEAQLEKSRLLSDRFSAERPKGSFSTLEIQRTEQGDSAMYLCASSLDLVAGVSSYERYFGPGTRLTVT.